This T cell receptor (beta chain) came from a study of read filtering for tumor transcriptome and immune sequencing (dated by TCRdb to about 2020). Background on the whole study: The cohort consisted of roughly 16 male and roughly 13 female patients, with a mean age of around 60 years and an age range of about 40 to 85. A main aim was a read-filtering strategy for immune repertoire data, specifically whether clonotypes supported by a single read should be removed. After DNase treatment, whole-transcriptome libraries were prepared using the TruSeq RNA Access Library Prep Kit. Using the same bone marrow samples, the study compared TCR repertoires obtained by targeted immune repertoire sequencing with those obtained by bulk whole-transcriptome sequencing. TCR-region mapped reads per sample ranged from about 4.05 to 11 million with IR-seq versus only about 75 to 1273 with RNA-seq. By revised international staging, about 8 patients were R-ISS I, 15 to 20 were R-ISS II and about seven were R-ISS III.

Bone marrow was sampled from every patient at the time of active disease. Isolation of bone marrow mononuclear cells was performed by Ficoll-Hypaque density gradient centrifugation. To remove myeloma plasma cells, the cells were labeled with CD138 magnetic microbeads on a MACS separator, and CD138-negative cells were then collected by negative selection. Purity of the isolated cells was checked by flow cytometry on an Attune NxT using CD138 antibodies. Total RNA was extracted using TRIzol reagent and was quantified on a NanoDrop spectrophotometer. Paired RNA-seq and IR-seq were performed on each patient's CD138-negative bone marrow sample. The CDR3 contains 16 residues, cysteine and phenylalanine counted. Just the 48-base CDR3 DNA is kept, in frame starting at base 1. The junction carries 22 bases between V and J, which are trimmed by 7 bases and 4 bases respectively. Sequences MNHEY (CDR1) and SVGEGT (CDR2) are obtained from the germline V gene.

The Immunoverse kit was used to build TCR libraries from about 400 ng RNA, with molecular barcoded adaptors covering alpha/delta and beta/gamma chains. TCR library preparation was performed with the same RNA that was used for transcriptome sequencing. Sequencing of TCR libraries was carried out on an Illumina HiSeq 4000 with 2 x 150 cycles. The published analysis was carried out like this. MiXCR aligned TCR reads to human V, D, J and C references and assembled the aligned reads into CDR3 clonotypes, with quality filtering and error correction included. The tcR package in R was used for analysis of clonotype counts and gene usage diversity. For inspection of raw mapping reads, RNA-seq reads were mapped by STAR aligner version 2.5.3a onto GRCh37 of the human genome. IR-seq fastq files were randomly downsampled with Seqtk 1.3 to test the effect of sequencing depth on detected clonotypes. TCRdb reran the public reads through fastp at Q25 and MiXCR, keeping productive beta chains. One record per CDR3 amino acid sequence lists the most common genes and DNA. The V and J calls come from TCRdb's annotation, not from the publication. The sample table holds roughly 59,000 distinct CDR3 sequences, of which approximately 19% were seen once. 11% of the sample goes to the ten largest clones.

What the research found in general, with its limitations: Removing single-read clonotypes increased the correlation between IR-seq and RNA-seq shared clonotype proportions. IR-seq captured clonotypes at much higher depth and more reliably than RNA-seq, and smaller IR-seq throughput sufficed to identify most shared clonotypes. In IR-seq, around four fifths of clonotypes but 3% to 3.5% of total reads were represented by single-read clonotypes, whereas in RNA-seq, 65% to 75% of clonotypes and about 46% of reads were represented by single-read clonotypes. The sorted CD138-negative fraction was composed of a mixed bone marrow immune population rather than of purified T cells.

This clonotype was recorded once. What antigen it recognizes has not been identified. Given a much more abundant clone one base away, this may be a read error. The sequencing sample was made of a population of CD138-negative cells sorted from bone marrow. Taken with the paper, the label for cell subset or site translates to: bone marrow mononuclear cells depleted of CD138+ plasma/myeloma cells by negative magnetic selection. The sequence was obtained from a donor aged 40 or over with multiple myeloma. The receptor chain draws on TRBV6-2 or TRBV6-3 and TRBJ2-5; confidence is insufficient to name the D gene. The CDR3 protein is CASTRRLENDRETQYF. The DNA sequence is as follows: TGTGCCAGCACTCGAAGGCTAGAAAATGATAGAGAGACCCAGTACTTC.